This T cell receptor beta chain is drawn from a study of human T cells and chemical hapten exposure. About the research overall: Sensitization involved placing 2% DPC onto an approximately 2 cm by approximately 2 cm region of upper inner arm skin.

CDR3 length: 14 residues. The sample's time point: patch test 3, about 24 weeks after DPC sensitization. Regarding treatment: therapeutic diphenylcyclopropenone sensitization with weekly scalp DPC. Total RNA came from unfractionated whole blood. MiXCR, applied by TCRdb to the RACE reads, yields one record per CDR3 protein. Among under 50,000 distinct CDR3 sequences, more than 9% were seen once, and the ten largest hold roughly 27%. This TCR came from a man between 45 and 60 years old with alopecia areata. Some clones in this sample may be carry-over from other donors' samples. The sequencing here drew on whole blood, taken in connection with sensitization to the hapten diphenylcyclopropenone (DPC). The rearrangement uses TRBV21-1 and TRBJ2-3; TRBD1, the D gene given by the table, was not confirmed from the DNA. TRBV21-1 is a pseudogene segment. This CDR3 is CASRGTARTDTQYF. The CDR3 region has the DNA TGTGCCAGCAGGGGGACAGCCCGCACAGATACGCAGTATTTT.